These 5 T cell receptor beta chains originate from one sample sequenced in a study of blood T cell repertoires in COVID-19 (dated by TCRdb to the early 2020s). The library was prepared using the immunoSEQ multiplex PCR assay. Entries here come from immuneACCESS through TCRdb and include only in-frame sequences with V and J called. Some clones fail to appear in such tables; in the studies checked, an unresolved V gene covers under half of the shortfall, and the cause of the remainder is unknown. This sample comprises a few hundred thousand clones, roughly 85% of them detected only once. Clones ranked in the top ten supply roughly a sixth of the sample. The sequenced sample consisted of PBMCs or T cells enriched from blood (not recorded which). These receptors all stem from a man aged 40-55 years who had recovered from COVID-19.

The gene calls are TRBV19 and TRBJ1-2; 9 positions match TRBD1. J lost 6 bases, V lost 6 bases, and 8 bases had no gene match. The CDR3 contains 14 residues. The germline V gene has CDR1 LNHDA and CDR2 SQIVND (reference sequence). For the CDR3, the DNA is TGTGCCAGTAGGAATACGGGACAGGGCGATGGCTACACCTTC. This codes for CASRNTGQGDGYTF.

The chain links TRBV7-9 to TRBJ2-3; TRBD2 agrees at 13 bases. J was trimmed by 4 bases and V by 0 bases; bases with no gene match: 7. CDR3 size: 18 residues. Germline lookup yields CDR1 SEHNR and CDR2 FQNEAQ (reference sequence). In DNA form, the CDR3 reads TGTGCCAGCAGCTTAGCGAGGACTAGCGGGAGATCCCCAGATACGCAGTATTTT. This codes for CASSLARTSGRSPDTQYF.

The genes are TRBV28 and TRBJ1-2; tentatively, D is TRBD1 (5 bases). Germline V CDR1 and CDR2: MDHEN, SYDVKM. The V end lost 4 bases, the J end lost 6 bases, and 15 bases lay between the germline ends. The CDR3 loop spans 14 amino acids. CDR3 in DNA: TGTGCCAGCAGTTCCAGGGATGGGAGGGATGGCTACACCTTC. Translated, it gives CASSSRDGRDGYTF.

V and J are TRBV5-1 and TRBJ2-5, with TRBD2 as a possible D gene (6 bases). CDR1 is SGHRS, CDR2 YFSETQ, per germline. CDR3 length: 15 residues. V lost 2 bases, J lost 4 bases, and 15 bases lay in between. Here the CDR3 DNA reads TGCGCCAGCAGCTTAGGGTCAGGGAGGAGAGAGACCCAGTACTTC. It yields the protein CASSLGSGRRETQYF.

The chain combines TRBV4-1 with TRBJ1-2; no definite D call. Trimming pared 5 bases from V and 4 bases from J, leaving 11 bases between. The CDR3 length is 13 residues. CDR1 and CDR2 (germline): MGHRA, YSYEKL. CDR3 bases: TGCGCCAGCAGCGAAGGAACGAGCTATGGCTACACCTTC. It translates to CASSEGTSYGYTF.